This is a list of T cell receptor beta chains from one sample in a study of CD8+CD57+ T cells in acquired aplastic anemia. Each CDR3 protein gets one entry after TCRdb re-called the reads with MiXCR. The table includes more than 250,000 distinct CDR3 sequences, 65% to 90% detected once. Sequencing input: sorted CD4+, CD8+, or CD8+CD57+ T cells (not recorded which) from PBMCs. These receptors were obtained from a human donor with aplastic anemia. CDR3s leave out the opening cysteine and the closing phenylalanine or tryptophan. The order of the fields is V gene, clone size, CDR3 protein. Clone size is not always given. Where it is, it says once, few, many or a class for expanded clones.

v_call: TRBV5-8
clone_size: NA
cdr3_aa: ASSFRGADTQY

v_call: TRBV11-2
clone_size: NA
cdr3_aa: ASSLDPTGELF

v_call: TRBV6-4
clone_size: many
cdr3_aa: ATSGRDTDTQY

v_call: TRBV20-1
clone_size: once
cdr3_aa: SATELGTATQY

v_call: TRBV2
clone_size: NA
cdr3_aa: ASGGGGTNEQF

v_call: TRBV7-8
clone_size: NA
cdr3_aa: ASRFGGRAATH

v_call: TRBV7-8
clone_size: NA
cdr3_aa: ASSIAGGLARQDTQY

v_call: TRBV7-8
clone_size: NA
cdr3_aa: ASSFGAGGTALSLH

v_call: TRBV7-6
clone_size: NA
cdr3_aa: ASSLAHGTEEKH

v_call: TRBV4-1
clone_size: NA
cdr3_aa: ASSQEVVGRYSGNT

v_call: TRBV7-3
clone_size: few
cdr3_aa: ASSLLGSTDTQY

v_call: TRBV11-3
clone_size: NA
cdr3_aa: ASSLDLTGIHEQY

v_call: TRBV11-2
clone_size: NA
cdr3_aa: ASSLGLDTTQQY

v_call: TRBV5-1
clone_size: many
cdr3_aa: ASSDYSINTSDEQF

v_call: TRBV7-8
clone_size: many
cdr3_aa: ASSLGGGQETQY

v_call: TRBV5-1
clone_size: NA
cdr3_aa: ASSFSEHVGGEKLV

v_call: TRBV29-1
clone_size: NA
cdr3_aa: SVSPRMNTEAF

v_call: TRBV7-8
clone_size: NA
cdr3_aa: ASSLSWSQVLRAEF

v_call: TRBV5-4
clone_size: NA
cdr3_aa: ASSLSGQDYEQY

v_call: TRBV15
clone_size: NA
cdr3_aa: ASSDGGDQEQY

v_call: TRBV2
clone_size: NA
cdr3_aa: ASSDGGLETQF

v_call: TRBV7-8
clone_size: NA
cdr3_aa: ASSFVGGELF

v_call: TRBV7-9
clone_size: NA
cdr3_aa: ASSFTRGTYIEQF

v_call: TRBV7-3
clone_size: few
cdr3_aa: ASSVVVTSSTSGH

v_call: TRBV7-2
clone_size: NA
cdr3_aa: ASSLTGGADY

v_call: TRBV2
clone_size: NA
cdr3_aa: ASSEAHADTHTQY

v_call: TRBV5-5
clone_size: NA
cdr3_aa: ASSVGDSNQPQH

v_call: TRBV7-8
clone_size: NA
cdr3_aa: ATSMGSGQDTQY

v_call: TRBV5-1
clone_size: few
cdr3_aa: ASSLAGSSYTQY

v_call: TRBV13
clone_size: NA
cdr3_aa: ASSLGGTTNAKH

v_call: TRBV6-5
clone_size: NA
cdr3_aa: ASSYGAGLRANYGYT

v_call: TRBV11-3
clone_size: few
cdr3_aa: ASSSGRTWGETQY

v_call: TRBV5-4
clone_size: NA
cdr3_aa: ASSFTSNRVNSTDTQY

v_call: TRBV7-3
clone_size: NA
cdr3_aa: ASSRGVVYEQY

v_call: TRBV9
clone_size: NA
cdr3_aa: ASSGGQGNTEAAF

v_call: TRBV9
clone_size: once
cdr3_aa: ASSVGSDTPDFSYEQY

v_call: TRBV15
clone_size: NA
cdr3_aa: ASSWGRGQDYHYT

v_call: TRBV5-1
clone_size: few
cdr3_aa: ASRLAGEGEQY

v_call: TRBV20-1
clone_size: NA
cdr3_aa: SASGGGNYGYT

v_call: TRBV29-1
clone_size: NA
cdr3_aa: SVEEGDSYGYT

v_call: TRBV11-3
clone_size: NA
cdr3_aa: ASSSRTGEETQY

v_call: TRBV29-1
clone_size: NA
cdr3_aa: SVTVGDSSYNDYS

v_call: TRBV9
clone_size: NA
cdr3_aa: ASSEGGTGVKTY

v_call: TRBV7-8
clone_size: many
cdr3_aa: ASSLAGGPDTQYVLT